The TCR beta chain under discussion was sequenced for a study of cytomegalovirus exposure and HLA in healthy donors. The wider study: Genetic ancestry analysis placed about 84% of the approximately 400 donors that were genotyped in the Caucasian-associated cluster. Findings and limits, study-wide: Per a prior analysis, the majority of TCR beta V segments were productive roughly 90% or roughly 30% of the time.

With regard to this clone: Its antigen is not identified.

Amplification used 60 Vbeta primers and 13 Jbeta primers. Libraries were prepared by immunoSEQ multiplex PCR; TCRdb keeps only in-frame clonotypes and omits some of them. The sample carries some 110,000 clones, about 70% recorded once. The TCR was taken from a man younger than 40 in good health and CMV-seropositive. Material for sequencing was PBMCs.

CDR3 in DNA: TGTGCCTGGTTACAGGGGGCTAACTATGGCTACACCTTC. Translating gives CAWLQGANYGYTF. The J gene is TRBJ1-2, the V gene TRBV30; the match to TRBD1 covers 8 bases. The CDR3 is made up of 13 amino acids. The V and J ends lost 5 bases and 0 bases, in that order; junction bases with no gene match: 2. The V gene's germline CDR1 is GTSNPN and CDR2 SVGIG (reference sequence).